This is a list of T cell receptor beta chains from one sample in a study of T cells in localized non-small cell lung cancer. The table came from immunoSEQ multiplex PCR; TCRdb's copy has only in-frame clones and leaves some out. The table records a few thousand clones, around 34% of them present only once. Sequencing was performed on lung tumor tissue, taken before any cancer treatment. Source of these receptors: a male donor at least 60 years old with stage I squamous cell lung carcinoma. CDR3s include the opening cysteine and the closing phenylalanine or tryptophan. D genes are given only for firm matches. Rows give clone size only sometimes, using once, few, many, or a class for an expanded clone.

cdr3_length | d_call | j_call | v_call | clone_size | cdr3_aa | cdr3_nt
14 | . | TRBJ2-7 | TRBV29-1 | . | CSATFRESTYEQYF | TGCAGCGCAACTTTCCGGGAAAGTACCTACGAGCAGTACTTC
17 | TRBD2 | TRBJ2-6 | TRBV6-7 | . | CASSRLAGGLGANVLTF | TGTGCCAGCAGCCGACTAGCGGGAGGTCTTGGGGCCAACGTCCTGACTTTC
13 | . | TRBJ2-1 | TRBV9 | medium-sized | CASSEDYLSEQFF | TGTGCCAGCTCGGAGGACTACCTTAGTGAGCAGTTCTTC
15 | TRBD1 | TRBJ1-2 | TRBV4-1 | . | CASSQATGTGIGYTF | TGCGCCAGCAGCCAGGCCACCGGGACAGGAATTGGCTACACCTTC
14 | . | TRBJ2-5 | TRBV28 | once | CASSLGGGDETQYF | TGTGCCAGCAGTTTGGGAGGGGGGGATGAGACCCAGTACTTC
20 | . | TRBJ1-3 | TRBV18 | few | CASSPTRLTFYIRSGNTIYF | TGTGCCAGCTCACCGACTCGGCTGACCTTCTACATCCGCTCTGGAAACACCATATATTTT
14 | . | TRBJ2-1 | TRBV19 | . | CASSIEWDRAEQFF | TGTGCCAGTAGTATAGAGTGGGACCGAGCTGAGCAGTTCTTC
13 | . | TRBJ2-1 | TRBV9 | . | CASSLERDNEQFF | TGTGCCAGCAGCCTAGAAAGGGACAATGAGCAGTTCTTC
15 | . | TRBJ2-1 | TRBV19 | . | CASSITASSYNEQFF | TGTGCCAGTAGTATAACTGCTAGCAGCTACAATGAGCAGTTCTTC
15 | . | TRBJ2-4 | TRBV11-3 | few | CASSLERAVGNIQYF | TGTGCCAGCAGCTTAGAGAGAGCGGTTGGAAACATTCAGTACTTC
16 | TRBD1 | TRBJ2-3 | TRBV9 | . | CASSPRTGGAGDTQYF | TGTGCCAGCAGCCCCCGGACAGGGGGGGCCGGGGATACGCAGTATTTT
15 | TRBD1 | TRBJ2-7 | TRBV10-3 | . | CAISEFYRTGSEQYF | TGTGCCATCAGTGAGTTTTACCGGACAGGGAGCGAGCAGTACTTC
14 | TRBD1 | TRBJ2-5 | TRBV11-3 | . | CASSALQGSGTQYF | TGTGCCAGCAGCGCCTTACAGGGGAGTGGGACCCAGTACTTC
14 | . | TRBJ1-2 | TRBV28 | . | CASSRQPPNYGYTF | TGTGCCAGCAGTCGCCAGCCCCCTAACTATGGCTACACCTTC
16 | TRBD2 | TRBJ2-3 | TRBV5-1 | large | CASSWSGGPSTDTQYF | TGCGCCAGCAGCTGGTCGGGGGGACCTAGCACAGATACGCAGTATTTT
13 | . | TRBJ2-7 | TRBV6-8 | . | CASSNSPGVQQYF | TGTGCCAGCAGTAATTCACCGGGGGTTCAGCAGTACTTC
15 | . | TRBJ2-2 | TRBV28 | . | CASSLGGIRTGELFF | TGTGCCAGCAGTTTGGGCGGGATTCGGACCGGGGAGCTGTTTTTT
15 | TRBD2 | TRBJ2-1 | TRBV5-1 | . | CASSSGLAGPEEQFF | TGCGCCAGCAGTTCGGGACTAGCGGGACCGGAGGAGCAGTTCTTC
13 | TRBD1 | TRBJ1-2 | TRBV19 | . | CASSLQGGYGYTF | TGTGCCAGTAGTCTTCAGGGGGGCTATGGCTACACCTTC
18 | TRBD1 | TRBJ1-1 | TRBV28 | . | CASLTTGGARIGGTEAFF | TGTGCCAGCCTAACAACAGGGGGCGCGAGGATTGGGGGCACTGAAGCTTTCTTT
16 | . | TRBJ1-1 | TRBV10-3 | few | CAISESVGRLGTEAFF | TGTGCCATCAGTGAGTCTGTGGGTAGATTGGGCACTGAAGCTTTCTTT
13 | . | TRBJ1-1 | TRBV25-1 | . | CASSARTGGEAFF | TGTGCCAGCAGTGCCCGGACGGGAGGTGAAGCTTTCTTT
16 | TRBD1 | TRBJ2-7 | TRBV25-1 | . | CASSDSDRTGYYEQYF | TGTGCCAGCAGTGATTCAGATCGGACAGGCTACTACGAGCAGTACTTC
13 | . | TRBJ1-4 | TRBV28 | few | CASTPGPEGKLFF | TGTGCCAGCACTCCGGGGCCCGAGGGAAAACTGTTTTTT
13 | . | TRBJ1-1 | TRBV19 | . | CASSIMQNTEAFF | TGTGCCAGTAGTATAATGCAGAACACTGAAGCTTTCTTT
14 | TRBD2 | TRBJ2-1 | TRBV18 | . | CASSKASGYNEQFF | TGTGCCAGCTCAAAGGCTAGCGGCTACAATGAGCAGTTCTTC
18 | TRBD1 | TRBJ2-3 | TRBV11-3 | . | CASSGTHRTGESTDTQYF | TGTGCCAGCAGCGGAACCCACCGGACAGGGGAAAGCACAGATACGCAGTATTTT
14 | . | TRBJ1-2 | TRBV28 | . | CASSSTRGQYGYTF | TGTGCCAGCAGTTCAACCCGGGGGCAGTATGGCTACACCTTC
13 | . | TRBJ2-7 | TRBV29-1 | . | CSAGDTRAYEQYF | TGCAGCGCAGGGGACACTCGGGCCTACGAACAGTACTTC
14 | . | TRBJ1-4 | TRBV6-8 | medium-sized | CASSYRGGREKLFF | TGTGCCAGCAGTTACAGGGGCGGACGTGAAAAACTGTTTTTT
12 | . | TRBJ2-5 | TRBV18 | once | CASSTAKETQYF | TGTGCCAGCTCAACAGCAAAAGAGACCCAGTACTTC
15 | . | TRBJ2-2 | TRBV9 | . | CASSWKGAGTGELFF | TGTGCCAGCAGCTGGAAGGGAGCAGGCACCGGGGAGCTGTTTTTT
13 | . | TRBJ2-7 | TRBV6-8 | medium-sized | CASSWPSAYEQYF | TGTGCCAGCAGTTGGCCCTCGGCCTACGAGCAGTACTTC
14 | . | TRBJ2-7 | TRBV11-3 | medium-sized | CASSFLGGSYEQYF | TGTGCCAGCAGCTTTTTGGGGGGATCATACGAGCAGTACTTC
18 | TRBD1 | TRBJ2-2 | TRBV11-3 | few | CASSLGQGRWMDTGELFF | TGTGCCAGCAGCTTAGGACAGGGAAGGTGGATGGACACCGGGGAGCTGTTTTTT
14 | . | TRBJ2-2 | TRBV11-3 | few | CASRATGYTGELFF | TGTGCCAGCAGGGCCACAGGGTACACCGGGGAGCTGTTTTTT